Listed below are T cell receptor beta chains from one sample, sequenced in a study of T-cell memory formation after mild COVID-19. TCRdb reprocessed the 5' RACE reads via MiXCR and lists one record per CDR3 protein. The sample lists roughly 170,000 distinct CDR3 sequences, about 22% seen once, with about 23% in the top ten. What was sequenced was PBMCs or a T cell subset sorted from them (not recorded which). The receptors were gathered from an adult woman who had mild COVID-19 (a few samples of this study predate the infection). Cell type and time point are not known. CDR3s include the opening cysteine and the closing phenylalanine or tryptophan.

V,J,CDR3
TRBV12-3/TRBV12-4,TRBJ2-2,CASSFEGGELFF
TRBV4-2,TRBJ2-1,CASSQDQASGAYNEQFF
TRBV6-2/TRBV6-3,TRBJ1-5,CASSYSTENQPQHF
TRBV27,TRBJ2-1,CASQGGSSYNEQFF
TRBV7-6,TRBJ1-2,CASSLTDRELDGYTF
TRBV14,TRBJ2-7,CASSWGTPWLYEQYF
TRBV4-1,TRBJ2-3,CASSPPTRLTDTQYF
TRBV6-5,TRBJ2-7,CASSRGLNSGVYEQYF
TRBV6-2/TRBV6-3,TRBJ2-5,CAGQQGGQETQYF
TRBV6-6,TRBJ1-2,CASSYSKVTDGYTF
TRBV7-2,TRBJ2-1,CASSFEGGGTYNEQFF
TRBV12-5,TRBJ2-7,CASGLANTGGEQYF
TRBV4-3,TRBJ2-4,CASSQDRLEDIQYF
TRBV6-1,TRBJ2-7,CASSGVVHNLLEQYF
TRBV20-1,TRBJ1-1,CSAKDRVTEAFF